This TCR beta chain was retrieved from a study of regulatory T cells in long-lasting Graves disease. The study, taken as a whole, reports: Accuracy was perhaps lowered by the small sample size. Patients with persistent disease showed a bias toward TRBV28, TRBJ1-2 and TRBJ2-5.

Time point described: persistent/refractory GD, antithyroid drugs over 5 years with positive TRAb. Generation of the TCR library employed RNA extracted from PBMCs. As a group, patients came from one endocrinology department in Xi'an, China. This clonotype occurred many times. Its matching antigen is unknown. To make TCR beta libraries, researchers used iRepertoire HTBI primers and Arm-PCR of CDR3 regions. TCRdb re-called the multiplex PCR reads with MiXCR, one entry per CDR3 protein. The sample lists 400,000 to 600,000 distinct CDR3 sequences, around a fifth occurring once. The CDR3 loop spans 11 amino acids. CDR1 and CDR2 (germline): DFQATT, SNEGSKA (reference sequence). V dropped 5 bases and J dropped 5 bases, with 9 bases sitting between them.

The chain employs TRBV20-1 and TRBJ1-2; D is ambiguous. Sequencing was performed on peripheral blood mononuclear cells (PBMCs), taken when the disease was refractory, from a patient treated with antithyroid drugs. This sequence originates from a female donor with Graves disease. The CDR3 region is CSAEYSYGYTF. The CDR3 DNA sequence: TGCAGTGCTGAGTACAGTTATGGCTACACCTTC.